The clone carrying this T cell receptor (beta chain) was seen at least ten times. The CDR3 loop spans 16 amino acids. CDR1 and CDR2 (germline): SGHTA, FQGNSA. Trimming shortened V by 3 bases and J by 3 bases, and 16 bases separated the two germline ends. The sample comes from a study of T-cell reconstitution after alpha-beta-depleted transplantation in children. The TCRbeta library incorporated unique molecular identifiers. Via MiXCR, TCRdb re-called the PCR reads, giving one row per CDR3 protein. The sample records 400,000 to 550,000 distinct CDR3 sequences, roughly a tenth being singletons. This sequence joins TRBV7-2 and TRBJ2-3, with D hard to call. The sequencing used PBMCs, collected before TCRalphabeta/CD19-depleted stem cell transplant. The clonotype was recovered from a child aged 2 to 9 with inherited bone marrow failure, due to receive a stem cell transplant. CDR3: CASSLRITPITDTQYF. The CDR3 nucleotides are TGTGCCAGCAGCTTGCGCATAACTCCTATTACAGATACGCAGTATTTT.